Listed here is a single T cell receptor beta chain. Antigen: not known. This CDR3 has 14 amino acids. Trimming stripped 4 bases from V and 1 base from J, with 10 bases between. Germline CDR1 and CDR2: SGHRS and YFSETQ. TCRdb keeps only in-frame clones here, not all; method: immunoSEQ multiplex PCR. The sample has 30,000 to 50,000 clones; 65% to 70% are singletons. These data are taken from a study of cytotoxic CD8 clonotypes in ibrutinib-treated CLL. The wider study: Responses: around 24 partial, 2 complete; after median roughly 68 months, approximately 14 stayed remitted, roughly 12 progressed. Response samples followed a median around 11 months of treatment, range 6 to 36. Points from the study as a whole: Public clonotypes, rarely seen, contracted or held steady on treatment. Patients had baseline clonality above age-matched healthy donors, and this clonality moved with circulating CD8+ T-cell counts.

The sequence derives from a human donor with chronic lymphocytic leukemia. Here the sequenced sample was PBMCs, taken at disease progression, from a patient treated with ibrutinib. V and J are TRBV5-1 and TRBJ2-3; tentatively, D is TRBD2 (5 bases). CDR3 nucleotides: TGCGCCAGCAGCCAGAGTAGCGGCACAGATACGCAGTATTTT. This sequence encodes CASSQSSGTDTQYF.